This T cell receptor beta chain was found in a study of human T cells and chemical hapten exposure. Study results and caveats: Donors' alopecia may make their immune response differ from healthy people's. Versus controls, significantly more large CDR3 similarity clusters arose from expanded TCRs.

TCRdb processed the RACE reads anew with MiXCR; each CDR3 protein has one entry. The repertoire has about 110,000 distinct CDR3 sequences, approximately 12% of them found once; the top ten carry 1.6%. This CDR3 region has 14 residues. Germline CDR1 and CDR2: MDHEN and SYDVKM. The J segment lost 3 bases and the V segment lost 5 bases, leaving 7 bases of the junction unmatched. Time point here: pre-sensitization, week 0. Sample treatment: therapeutic diphenylcyclopropenone sensitization with weekly scalp DPC. Each patch test followed a blood draw. Unfractionated whole blood was the source from which total RNA was extracted. The sample holds many counts of this clonotype. The antigen remains unidentified.

The sequences come from whole blood, collected in connection with sensitization to the hapten diphenylcyclopropenone (DPC). The sequence came from a woman in her fifties or sixties with alopecia areata. Some clones in this sample may be carry-over from other donors' samples. The chain uses TRBV28 and TRBJ2-7; 7 bases agree with TRBD1. CDR3 loop: CASSTGEWDYEQYF. CDR3 sequence (DNA): TGTGCCAGCAGTACAGGGGAGTGGGACTACGAGCAGTACTTC. The whole variable domain, filled in from reference TRBV28 and TRBJ2-7, reads DVKVTQSSRYLVKRTGEKVFLECVQDMDHENMFWYRQDPGLGLRLIYFSYDVKMKEKGDIPEGYSVSREKKERFSLILESASTNQTSMYLCASSTGEWDYEQYFGPGTRLTVT.